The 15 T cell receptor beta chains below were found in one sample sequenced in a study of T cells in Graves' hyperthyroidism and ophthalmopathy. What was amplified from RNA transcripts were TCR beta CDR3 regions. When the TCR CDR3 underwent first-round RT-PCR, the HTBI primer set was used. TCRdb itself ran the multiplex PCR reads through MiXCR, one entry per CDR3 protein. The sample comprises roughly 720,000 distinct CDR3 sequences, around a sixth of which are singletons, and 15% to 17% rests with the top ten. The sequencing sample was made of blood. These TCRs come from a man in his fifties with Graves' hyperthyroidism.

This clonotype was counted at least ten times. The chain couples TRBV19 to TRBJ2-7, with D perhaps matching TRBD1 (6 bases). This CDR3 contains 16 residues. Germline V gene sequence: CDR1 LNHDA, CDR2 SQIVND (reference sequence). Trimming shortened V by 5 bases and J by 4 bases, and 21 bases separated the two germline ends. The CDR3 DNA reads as TGTGCCAGTAGTCCTACCTACGGGACATTCTTGTACGAGCAGTACTTC. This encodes CASSPTYGTFLYEQYF.

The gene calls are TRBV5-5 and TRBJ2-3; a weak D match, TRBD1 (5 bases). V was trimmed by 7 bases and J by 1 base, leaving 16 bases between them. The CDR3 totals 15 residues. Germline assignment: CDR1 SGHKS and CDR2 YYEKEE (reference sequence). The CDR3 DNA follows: TGTGCCAGCCACACTATGACAGCAGGCACAGATACGCAGTATTTT. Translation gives CASHTMTAGTDTQYF.

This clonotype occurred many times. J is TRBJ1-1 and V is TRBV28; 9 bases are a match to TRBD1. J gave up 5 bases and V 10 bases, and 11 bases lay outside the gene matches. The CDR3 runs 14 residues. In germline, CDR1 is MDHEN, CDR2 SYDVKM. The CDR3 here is CATLPGTGSTEAFF. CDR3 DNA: TGTGCCACCCTTCCCGGGACAGGGTCTACTGAAGCTTTCTTT.

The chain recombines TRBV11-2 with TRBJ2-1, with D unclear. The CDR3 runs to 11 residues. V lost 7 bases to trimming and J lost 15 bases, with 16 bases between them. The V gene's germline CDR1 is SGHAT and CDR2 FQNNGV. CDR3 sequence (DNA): TGTGCCAGCACCCTCAACTCCAGGCTGTTCTTC. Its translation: CASTLNSRLFF.

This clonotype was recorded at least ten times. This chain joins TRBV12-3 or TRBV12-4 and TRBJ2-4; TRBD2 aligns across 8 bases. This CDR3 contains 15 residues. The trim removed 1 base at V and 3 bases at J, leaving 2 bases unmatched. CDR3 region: CASSLGAGDKNIQYF. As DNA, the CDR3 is TGTGCCAGCAGTTTAGGAGCGGGGGACAAAAACATTCAGTACTTC.

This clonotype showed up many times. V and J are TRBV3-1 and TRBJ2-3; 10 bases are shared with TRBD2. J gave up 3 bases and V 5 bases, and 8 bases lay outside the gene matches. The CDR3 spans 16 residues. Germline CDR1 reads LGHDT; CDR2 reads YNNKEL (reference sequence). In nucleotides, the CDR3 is TGTGCCAGCAGCAGAGACGATAGCGGGAGGACAGATACGCAGTATTTT. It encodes CASSRDDSGRTDTQYF.

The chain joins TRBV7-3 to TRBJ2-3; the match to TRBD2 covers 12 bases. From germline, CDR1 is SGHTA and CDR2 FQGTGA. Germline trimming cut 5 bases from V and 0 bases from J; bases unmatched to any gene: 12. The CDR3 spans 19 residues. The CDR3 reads CASSPRTSGTGGSTDTQYF. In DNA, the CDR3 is TGTGCCAGCAGCCCCCGGACTAGCGGGACGGGTGGGAGCACAGATACGCAGTATTTT. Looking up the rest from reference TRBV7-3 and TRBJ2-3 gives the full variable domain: GAGVSQTPSNKVTEKGKYVELRCDPISGHTALYWYRQSLGQGPEFLIYFQGTGAADDSGLPNDRFFAVRPEGSVSTLKIQRTERGDSAVYLCASSPRTSGTGGSTDTQYFGPGTRLTVL.

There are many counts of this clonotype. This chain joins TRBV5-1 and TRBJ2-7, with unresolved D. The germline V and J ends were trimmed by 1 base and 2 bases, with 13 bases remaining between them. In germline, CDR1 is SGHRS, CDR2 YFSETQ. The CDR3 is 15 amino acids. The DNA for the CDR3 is TGCGCCAGCAGCTTGAACTGGGGTCCACCCTACGAGCAGTACTTC. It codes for CASSLNWGPPYEQYF.

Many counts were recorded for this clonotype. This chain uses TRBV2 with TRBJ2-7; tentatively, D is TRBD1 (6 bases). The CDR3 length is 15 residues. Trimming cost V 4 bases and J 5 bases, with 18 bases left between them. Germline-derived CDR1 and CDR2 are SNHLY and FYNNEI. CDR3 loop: CASSGSGTRRNEQYF. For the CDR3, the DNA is TGTGCCAGCAGTGGATCCGGGACACGCAGGAACGAGCAGTACTTC.

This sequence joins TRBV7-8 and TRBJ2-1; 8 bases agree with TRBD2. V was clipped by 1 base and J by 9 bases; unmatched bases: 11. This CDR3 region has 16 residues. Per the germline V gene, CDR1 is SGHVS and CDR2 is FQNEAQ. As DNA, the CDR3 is TGTGCCAGCAGCTTAGGTGTAGCGGGATTTCTTACTGAGCAGTTCTTC. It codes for CASSLGVAGFLTEQFF.

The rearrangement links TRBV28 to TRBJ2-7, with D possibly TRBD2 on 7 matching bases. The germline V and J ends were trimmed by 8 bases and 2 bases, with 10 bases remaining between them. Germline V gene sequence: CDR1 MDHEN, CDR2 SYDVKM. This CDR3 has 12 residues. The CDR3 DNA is TGTGCCAGCCGGGGGGCACCCTACGAGCAGTACTTC. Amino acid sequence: CASRGAPYEQYF.

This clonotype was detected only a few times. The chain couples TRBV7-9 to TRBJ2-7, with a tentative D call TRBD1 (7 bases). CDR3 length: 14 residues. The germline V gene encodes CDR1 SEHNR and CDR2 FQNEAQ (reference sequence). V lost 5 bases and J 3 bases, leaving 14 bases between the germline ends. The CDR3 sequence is CASSAQGGYYEQYF. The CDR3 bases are TGTGCCAGCAGCGCCCAGGGGGGATACTACGAGCAGTACTTC.

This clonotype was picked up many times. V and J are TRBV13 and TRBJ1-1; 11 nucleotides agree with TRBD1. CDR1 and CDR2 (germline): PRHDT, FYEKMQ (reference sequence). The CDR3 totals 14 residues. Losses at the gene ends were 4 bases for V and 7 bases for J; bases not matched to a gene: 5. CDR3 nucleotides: TGTGCCAGCAGCTCGGACAGGGGGCTGCATGAAGCTTTCTTT. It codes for CASSSDRGLHEAFF.

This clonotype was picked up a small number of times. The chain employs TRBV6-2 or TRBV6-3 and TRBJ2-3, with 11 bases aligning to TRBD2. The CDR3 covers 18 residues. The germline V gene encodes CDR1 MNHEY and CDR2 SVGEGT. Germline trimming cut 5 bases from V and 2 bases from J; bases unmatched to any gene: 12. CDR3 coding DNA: TGTGCCAGCAGTATTGGTCGATTACTAGCGGGGGCCACAGATACGCAGTATTTT. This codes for CASSIGRLLAGATDTQYF.

The CDR3 bases are TGCGCCATCGGACCGCTAGCGGGAGTCGCCGGGGAGCTGTTTTTT. Translation: CAIGPLAGVAGELFF. The chain employs TRBV5-1 and TRBJ2-2, with TRBD2 matching over 10 bases. CDR1 is SGHRS and CDR2 is YFSETQ in the germline V gene. CDR3 length: 15 residues. The ends lost 9 bases at V and 6 bases at J; junction bases unmatched: 11.